This TCR beta chain was recovered during a study of blood T cell repertoires in COVID-19. Whole-study context: Recovered status applied to Cohort 3 donors who had two consecutive negative PCRs. It also applied to those with clearance or with symptom resolution.

Germline CDR1 and CDR2: SGHNT and YYREEE (reference sequence). The germline V and J ends were trimmed by 4 bases and 1 base, with 17 bases remaining between them. The CDR3 is 16 residues long. The method was immunoSEQ multiplex PCR; TCRdb's version includes in-frame clones alone and lacks a portion of them. The data show 200,000 to 250,000 clones, roughly nine tenths seen once. The sample consisted of PBMCs or T cells enriched from blood (not recorded which). The genes are TRBV5-4 and TRBJ1-1; tentative D call: TRBD1 (5 bases). This TCR came from a woman between 50 and 59 years old in a cohort exposed to, infected with or recovered from COVID-19 (not recorded which). CDR3 sequence reads: CASSSGGANGNTEAFF. CDR3 DNA sequence: TGTGCCAGCAGCAGCGGGGGAGCCAACGGGAACACTGAAGCTTTCTTT.